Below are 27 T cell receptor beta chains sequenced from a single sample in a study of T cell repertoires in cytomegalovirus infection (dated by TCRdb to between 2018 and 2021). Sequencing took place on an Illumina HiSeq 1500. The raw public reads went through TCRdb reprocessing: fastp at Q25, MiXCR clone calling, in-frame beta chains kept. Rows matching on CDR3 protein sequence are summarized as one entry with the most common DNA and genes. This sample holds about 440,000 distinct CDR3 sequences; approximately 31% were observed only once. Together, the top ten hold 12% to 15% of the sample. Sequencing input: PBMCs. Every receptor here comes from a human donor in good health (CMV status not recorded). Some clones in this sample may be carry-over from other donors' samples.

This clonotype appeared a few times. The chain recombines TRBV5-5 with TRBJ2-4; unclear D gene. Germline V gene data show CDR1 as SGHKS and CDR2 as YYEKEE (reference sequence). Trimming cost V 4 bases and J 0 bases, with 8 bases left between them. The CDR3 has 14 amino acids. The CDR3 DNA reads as TGTGCCAGCAGCCCGACGGTAGCCAAAAACATTCAGTACTTC. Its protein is CASSPTVAKNIQYF.

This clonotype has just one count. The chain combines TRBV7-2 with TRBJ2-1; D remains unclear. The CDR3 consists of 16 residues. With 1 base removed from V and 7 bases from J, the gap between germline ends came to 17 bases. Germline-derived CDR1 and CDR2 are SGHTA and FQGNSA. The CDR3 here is CASSLEAARIANEQFF. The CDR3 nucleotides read TGTGCCAGCAGCTTAGAAGCAGCGAGGATAGCAAATGAGCAGTTCTTC.

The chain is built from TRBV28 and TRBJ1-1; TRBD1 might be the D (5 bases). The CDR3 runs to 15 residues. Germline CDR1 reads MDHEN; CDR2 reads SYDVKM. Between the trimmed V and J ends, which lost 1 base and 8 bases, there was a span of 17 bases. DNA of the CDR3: TGTGCCAGCAGTTTATCTCGTACGGGGGGAAAGGAAGCTTTCTTT. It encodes CASSLSRTGGKEAFF. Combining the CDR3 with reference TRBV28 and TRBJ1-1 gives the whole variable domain DVKVTQSSRYLVKRTGEKVFLECVQDMDHENMFWYRQDPGLGLRLIYFSYDVKMKEKGDIPEGYSVSREKKERFSLILESASTNQTSMYLCASSLSRTGGKEAFFGQGTRLTVV.

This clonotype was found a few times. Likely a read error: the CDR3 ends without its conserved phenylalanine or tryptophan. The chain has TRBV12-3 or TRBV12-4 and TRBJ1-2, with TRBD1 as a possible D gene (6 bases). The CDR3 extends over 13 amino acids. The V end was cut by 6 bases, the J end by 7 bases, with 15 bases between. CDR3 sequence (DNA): TGTGCCAGCAGCCCAACAGGGATCTCTGGCTACACCTCC. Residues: CASSPTGISGYTS.

The CDR3 region is CSAFGQPYNEQFF. Written as DNA, the CDR3 is TGCAGTGCGTTCGGCCAACCATACAATGAGCAGTTCTTC. The chain recombines TRBV20-1 with TRBJ2-1; no firm D call. V lost 6 bases, J lost 4 bases, and 13 bases lay in between. CDR1 DFQATT and CDR2 SNEGSKA come from the germline V gene (reference sequence). CDR3 length: 13 amino acids.

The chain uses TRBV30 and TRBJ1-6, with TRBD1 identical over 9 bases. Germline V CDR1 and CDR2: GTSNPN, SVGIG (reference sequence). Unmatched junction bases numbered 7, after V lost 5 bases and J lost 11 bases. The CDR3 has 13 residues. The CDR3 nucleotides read TGTGCCTGGCGACAGGGGGAAGGGCCACCCCTCCACTTT. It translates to CAWRQGEGPPLHF. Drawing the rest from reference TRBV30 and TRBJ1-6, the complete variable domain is SQTIHQWPATLVQPVGSPLSLECTVEGTSNPNLYWYRQAAGRGLQLLFYSVGIGQISSEVPQNLSASRPQDRQFILSSKKLLLSDSGFYLCAWRQGEGPPLHFGNGTRLTVT.

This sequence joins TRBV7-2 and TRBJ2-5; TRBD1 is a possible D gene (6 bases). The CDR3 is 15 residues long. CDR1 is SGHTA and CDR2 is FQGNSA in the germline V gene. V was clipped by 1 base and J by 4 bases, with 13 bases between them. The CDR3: CASSLGRTRGETQYF. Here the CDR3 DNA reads TGTGCCAGCAGCTTAGGGCGGACCAGGGGAGAGACCCAGTACTTC. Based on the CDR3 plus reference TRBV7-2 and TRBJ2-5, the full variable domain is GAGVSQSPSNKVTEKGKDVELRCDPISGHTALYWYRQSLGQGLEFLIYFQGNSAPDKSGLPSDRFSAERTGGSVSTLTIQRTQQEDSAVYLCASSLGRTRGETQYFGPGTRLLVL.

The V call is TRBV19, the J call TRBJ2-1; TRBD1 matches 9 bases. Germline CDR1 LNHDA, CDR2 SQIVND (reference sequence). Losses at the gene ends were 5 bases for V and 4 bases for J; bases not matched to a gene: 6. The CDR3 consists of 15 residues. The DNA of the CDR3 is TGTGCCAGTAGTTCCGGGACAGGGTTTTACAATGAGCAGTTCTTC. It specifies CASSSGTGFYNEQFF.

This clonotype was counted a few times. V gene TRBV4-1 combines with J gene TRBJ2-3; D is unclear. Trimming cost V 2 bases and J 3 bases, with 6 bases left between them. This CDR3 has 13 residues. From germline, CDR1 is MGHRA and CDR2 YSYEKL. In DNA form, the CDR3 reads TGCGCCAGCAGCCAAAGGGAAACAGATACGCAGTATTTT. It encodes CASSQRETDTQYF.

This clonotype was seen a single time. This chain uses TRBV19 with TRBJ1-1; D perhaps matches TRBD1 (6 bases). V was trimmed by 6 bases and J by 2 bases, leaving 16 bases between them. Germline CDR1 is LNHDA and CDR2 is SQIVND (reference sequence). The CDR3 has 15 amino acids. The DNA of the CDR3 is TGTGCCAGTAGCCACACAGGGTCGAGAAACACTGAAGCTTTCTTT. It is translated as CASSHTGSRNTEAFF.

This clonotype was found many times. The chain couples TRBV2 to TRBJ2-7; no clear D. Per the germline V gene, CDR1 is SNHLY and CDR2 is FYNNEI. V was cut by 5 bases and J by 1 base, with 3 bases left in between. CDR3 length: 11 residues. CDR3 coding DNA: TGTGCCAGCAGTCAGTCCTACGAGCAGTACTTC. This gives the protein CASSQSYEQYF.

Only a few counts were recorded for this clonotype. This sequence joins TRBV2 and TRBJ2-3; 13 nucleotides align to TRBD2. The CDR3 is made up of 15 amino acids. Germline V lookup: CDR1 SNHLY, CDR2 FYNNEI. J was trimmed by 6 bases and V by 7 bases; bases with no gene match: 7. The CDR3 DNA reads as TGTGCCAGCAAAGGACTAGCGGGGGATCCGGATACGCAGTATTTT. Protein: CASKGLAGDPDTQYF.

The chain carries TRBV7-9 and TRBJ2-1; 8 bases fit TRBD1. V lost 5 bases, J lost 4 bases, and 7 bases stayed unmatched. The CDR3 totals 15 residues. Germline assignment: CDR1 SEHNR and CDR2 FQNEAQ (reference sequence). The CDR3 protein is CASSSPGQVYNEQFF. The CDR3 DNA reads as TGTGCCAGCAGCAGTCCGGGACAGGTATACAATGAGCAGTTCTTC.

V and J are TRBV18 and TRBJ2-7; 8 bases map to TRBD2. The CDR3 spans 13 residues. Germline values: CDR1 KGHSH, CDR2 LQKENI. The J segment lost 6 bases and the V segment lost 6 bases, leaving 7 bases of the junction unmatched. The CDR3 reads CASSSGGYGEQYF. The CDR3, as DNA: TGTGCCAGCTCCTCGGGGGGGTACGGCGAGCAGTACTTC.

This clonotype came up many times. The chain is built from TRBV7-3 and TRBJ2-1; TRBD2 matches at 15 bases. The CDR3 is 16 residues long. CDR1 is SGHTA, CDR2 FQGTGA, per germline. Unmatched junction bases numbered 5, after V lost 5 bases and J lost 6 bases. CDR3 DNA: TGTGCCAGCAGCACCTGGACTAGCGGGGGGGCCAATGAGCAGTTCTTC. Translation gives CASSTWTSGGANEQFF.

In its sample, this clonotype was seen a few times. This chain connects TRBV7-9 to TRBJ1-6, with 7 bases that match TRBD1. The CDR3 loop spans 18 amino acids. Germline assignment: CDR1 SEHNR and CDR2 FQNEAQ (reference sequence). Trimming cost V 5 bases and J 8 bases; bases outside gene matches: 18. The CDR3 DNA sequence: TGTGCCAGCAGCGCGCTCGTGGGCCGGGGGGACAGCCATTCACCCCTCCACTTT. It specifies CASSALVGRGDSHSPLHF. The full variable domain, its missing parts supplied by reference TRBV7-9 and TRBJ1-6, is DTGVSQNPRHKITKRGQNVTFRCDPISEHNRLYWYRQTLGQGPEFLTYFQNEAQLEKSRLLSDRFSAERPKGSFSTLEIQRTEQGDSAMYLCASSALVGRGDSHSPLHFGNGTRLTVT.

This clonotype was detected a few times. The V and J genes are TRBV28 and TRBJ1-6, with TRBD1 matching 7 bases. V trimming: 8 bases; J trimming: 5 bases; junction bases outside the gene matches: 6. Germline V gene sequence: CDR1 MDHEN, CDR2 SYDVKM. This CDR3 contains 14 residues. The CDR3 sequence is CASRTGTDNSPLHF. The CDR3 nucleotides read TGTGCCAGCCGCACCGGGACAGATAATTCACCCCTCCACTTT.

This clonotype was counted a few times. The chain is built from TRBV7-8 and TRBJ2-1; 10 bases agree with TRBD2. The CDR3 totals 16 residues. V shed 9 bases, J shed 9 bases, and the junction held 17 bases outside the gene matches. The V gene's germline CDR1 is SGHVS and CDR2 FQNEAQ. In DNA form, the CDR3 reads TGTGCCAGTTCCCCAGCGTGGCAGCGGGGGGGCGTTGAGCAGTTCTTC. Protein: CASSPAWQRGGVEQFF.

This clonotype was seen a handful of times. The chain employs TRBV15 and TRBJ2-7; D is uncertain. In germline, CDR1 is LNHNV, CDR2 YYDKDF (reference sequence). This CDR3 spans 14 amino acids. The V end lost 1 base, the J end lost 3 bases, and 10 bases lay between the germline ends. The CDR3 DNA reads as TGTGCCACCAGCAGAGGTGCCGTCGGCTACGAGCAGTACTTC. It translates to CATSRGAVGYEQYF.

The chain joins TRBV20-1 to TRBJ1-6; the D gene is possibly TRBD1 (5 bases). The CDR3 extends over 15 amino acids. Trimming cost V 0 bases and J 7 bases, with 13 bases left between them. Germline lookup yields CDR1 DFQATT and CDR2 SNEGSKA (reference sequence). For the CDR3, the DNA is TGCAGTGCTAGAGAAGAAAACAGGTGGAATTCACCCCTCCACTTT. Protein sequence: CSAREENRWNSPLHF.

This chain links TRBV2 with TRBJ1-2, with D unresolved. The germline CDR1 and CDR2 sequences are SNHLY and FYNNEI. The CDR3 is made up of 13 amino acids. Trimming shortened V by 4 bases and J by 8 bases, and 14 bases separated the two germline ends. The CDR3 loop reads CASSVGGVSGYTF. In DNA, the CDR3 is TGTGCCAGCAGTGTTGGTGGAGTCAGCGGCTACACCTTC.

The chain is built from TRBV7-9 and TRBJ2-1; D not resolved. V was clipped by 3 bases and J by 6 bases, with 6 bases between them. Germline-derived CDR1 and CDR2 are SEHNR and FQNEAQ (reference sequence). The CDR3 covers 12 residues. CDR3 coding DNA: TGTGCCAGCAGCTTGAGGCCCAATGAGCAGTTCTTC. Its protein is CASSLRPNEQFF. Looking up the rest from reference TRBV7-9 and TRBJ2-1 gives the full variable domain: DTGVSQNPRHKITKRGQNVTFRCDPISEHNRLYWYRQTLGQGPEFLTYFQNEAQLEKSRLLSDRFSAERPKGSFSTLEIQRTEQGDSAMYLCASSLRPNEQFFGPGTRLTVL.

The CDR3 spells CASSLDTGRSGNTIYF. The CDR3 DNA follows: TGCGCCAGCAGCTTGGATACGGGGCGTTCGGGAAACACCATATATTTT. The chain recombines TRBV5-1 with TRBJ1-3; possible D gene TRBD1, 5 bases. From germline, CDR1 is SGHRS and CDR2 YFSETQ. The CDR3 runs 16 residues. The V gene lost 0 bases and the J gene lost 4 bases, with 14 bases spanning the gap.

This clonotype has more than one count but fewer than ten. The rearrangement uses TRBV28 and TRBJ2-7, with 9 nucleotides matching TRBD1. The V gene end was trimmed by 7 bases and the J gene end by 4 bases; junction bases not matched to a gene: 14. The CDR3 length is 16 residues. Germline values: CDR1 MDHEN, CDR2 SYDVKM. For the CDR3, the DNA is TGTGCCAGCACCGATGCCGCGGGACAGGGTATATACGAGCAGTACTTC. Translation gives CASTDAAGQGIYEQYF.

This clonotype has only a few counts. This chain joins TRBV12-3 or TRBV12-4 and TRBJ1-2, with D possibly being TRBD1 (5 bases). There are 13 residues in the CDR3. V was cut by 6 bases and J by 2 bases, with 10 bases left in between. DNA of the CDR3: TGTGCCAGCAGGGGGGACGGGAACTATGGCTACACCTTC. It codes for CASRGDGNYGYTF.

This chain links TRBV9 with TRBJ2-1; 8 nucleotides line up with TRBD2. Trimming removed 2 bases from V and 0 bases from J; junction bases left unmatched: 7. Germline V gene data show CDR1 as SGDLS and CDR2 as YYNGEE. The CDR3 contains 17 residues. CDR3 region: CASSVTAGGLSYNEQFF. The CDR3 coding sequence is TGTGCCAGCAGCGTTACGGCGGGGGGACTCTCCTACAATGAGCAGTTCTTC.

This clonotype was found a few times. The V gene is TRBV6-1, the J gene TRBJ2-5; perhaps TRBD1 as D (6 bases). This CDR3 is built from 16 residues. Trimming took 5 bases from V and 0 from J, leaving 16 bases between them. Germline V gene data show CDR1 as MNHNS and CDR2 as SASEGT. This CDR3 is CASSYQAGAYQETQYF. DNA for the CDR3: TGTGCCAGCAGTTACCAGGCAGGGGCCTACCAAGAGACCCAGTACTTC.